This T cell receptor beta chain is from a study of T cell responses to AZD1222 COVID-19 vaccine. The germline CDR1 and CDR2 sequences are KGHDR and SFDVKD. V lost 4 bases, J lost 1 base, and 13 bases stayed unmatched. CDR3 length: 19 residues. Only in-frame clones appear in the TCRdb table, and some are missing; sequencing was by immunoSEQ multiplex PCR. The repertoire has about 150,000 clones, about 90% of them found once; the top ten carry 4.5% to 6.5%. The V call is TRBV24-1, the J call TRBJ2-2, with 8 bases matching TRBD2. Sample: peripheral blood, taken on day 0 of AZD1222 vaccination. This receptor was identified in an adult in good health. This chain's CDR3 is CATSDPTLSGTMNTGELFF. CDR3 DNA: TGTGCCACCAGTGACCCTACCCTTAGCGGGACGATGAACACCGGGGAGCTGTTTTTT.